The present T cell receptor (beta chain) was sequenced within a study of beta chain features in type 1 diabetes. Looking at the study overall: Patients were similar to healthy donors in age and gender (as well as in cell yields).

Study-wide findings and caveats: Type 1 diabetes patients had moderately but significantly shorter TCRB CDR3s in all four CD4+ subsets. Sampled from patients, naive, central memory and Treg TCRB repertoires appeared more similar than those sampled from healthy donors. Any role of HLA type in TCRB rearrangement remained unresolved here.

The CDR3 consists of 15 residues. Germline trimming cut 1 base from V and 3 bases from J; bases unmatched to any gene: 4. Germline CDR1 and CDR2: KGHSH and LQKENI. Investigators reverse transcribed all isolated RNA, so they sequenced expressed TCRB transcripts. Sequencing was performed with immunoSEQ multiplex PCR; in TCRdb, only in-frame clones are kept and a portion is missing. The sample consists of some 660,000 clones, about 14% of them appearing once. About this clone itself: Its target is unknown.

Material for sequencing was naive CD4+ T cells from blood. V and J are TRBV18 and TRBJ2-7; 9 nucleotides match TRBD2. The TCR comes from a man younger than 35 with type 1 diabetes. The CDR3 sequence is CASSPRLAGNYEQYF. CDR3 nucleotide sequence: TGTGCCAGCTCACCACGGCTAGCGGGAAACTACGAGCAGTACTTC.